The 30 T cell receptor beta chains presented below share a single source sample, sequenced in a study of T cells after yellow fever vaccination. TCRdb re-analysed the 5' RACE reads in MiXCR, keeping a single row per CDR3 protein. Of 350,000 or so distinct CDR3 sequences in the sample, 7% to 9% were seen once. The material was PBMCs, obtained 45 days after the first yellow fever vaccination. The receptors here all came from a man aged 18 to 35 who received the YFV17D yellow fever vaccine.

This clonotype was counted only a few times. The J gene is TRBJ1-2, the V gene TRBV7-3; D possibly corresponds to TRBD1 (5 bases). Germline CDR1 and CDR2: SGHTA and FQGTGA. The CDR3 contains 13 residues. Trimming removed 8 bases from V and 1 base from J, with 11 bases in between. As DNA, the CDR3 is TGTGCCAGCTCCGGGACGGATAACTATGGCTACACCTTC. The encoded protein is CASSGTDNYGYTF. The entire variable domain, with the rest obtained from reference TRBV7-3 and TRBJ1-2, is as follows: GAGVSQTPSNKVTEKGKYVELRCDPISGHTALYWYRQSLGQGPEFLIYFQGTGAADDSGLPNDRFFAVRPEGSVSTLKIQRTERGDSAVYLCASSGTDNYGYTFGSGTRLTVV.

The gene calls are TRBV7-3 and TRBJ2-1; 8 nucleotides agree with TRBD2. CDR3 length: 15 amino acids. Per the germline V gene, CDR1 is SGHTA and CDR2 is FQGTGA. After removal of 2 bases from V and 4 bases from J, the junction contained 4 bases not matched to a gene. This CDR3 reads CASSLSGGAYNEQFF. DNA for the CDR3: TGTGCCAGCAGCTTATCGGGGGGGGCTTACAATGAGCAGTTCTTC.

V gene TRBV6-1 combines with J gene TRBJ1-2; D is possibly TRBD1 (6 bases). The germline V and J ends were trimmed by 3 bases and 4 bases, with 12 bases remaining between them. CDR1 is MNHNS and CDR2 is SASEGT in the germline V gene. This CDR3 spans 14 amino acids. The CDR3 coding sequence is TGTGCCAGCAGTGAGGGGGCCAAGGTCTATGGCTACACCTTC. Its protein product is CASSEGAKVYGYTF.

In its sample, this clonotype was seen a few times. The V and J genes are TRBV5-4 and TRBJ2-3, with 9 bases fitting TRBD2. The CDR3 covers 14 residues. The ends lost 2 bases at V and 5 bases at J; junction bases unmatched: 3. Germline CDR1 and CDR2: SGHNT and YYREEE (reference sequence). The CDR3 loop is CASSFIAGEDTQYF. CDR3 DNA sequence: TGTGCCAGCAGCTTCATAGCGGGGGAAGATACGCAGTATTTT. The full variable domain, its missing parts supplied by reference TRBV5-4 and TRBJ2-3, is ETGVTQSPTHLIKTRGQQVTLRCSSQSGHNTVSWYQQALGQGPQFIFQYYREEENGRGNFPPRFSGLQFPNYSSELNVNALELDDSALYLCASSFIAGEDTQYFGPGTRLTVL.

The CDR3 sequence: CSARVDRRVGDEQFF. The DNA for the CDR3 is TGCAGTGCTAGAGTTGACCGCAGGGTCGGAGATGAGCAGTTCTTC. The chain employs TRBV20-1 and TRBJ2-1, with a weak D call TRBD1 (5 bases). This CDR3 spans 15 amino acids. The V and J ends lost 1 base and 8 bases respectively, with 18 bases between them. CDR1 is DFQATT, CDR2 SNEGSKA, per germline (reference sequence).

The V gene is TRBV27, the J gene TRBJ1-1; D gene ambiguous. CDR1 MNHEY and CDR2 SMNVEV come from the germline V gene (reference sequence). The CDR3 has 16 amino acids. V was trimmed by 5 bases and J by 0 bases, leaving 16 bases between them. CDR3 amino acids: CASSISGRRMNTEAFF. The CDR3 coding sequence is TGTGCCAGCAGTATCTCTGGCCGACGGATGAACACTGAAGCTTTCTTT.

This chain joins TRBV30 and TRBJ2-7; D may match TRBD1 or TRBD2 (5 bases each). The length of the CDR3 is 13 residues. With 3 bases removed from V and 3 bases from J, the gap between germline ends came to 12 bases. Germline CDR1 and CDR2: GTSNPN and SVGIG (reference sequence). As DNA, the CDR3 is TGTGCCTGGAGAAAGGGACCCCTCTACGAGCAGTACTTC. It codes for CAWRKGPLYEQYF. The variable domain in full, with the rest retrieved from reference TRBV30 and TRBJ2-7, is SQTIHQWPATLVQPVGSPLSLECTVEGTSNPNLYWYRQAAGRGLQLLFYSVGIGQISSEVPQNLSASRPQDRQFILSSKKLLLSDSGFYLCAWRKGPLYEQYFGPGTRLTVT.

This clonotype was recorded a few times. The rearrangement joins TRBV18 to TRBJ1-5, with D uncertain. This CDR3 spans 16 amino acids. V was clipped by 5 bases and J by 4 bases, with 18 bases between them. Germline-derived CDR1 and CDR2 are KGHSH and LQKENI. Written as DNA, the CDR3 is TGTGCCAGCTCAACTCCAAATGGACGGGATAATCAGCCCCAGCATTTT. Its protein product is CASSTPNGRDNQPQHF.

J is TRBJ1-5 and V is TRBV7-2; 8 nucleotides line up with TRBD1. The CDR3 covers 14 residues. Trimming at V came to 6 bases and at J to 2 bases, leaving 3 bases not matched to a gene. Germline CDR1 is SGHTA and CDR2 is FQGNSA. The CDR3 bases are TGTGCCAGCAGGCTGGACAGGGGCAATCAGCCCCAGCATTTT. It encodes CASRLDRGNQPQHF.

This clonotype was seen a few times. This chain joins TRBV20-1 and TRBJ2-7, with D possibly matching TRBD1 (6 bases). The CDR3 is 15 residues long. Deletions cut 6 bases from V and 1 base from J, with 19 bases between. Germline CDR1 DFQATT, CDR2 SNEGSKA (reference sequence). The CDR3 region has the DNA TGCAGTGCCCCTGACAGGTCGCAAACGTCCTACGAGCAGTACTTC. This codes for CSAPDRSQTSYEQYF.

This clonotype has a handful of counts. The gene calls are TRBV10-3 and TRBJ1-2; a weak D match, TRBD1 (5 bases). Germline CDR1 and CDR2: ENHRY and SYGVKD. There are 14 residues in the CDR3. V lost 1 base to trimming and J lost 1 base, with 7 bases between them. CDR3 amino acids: CAISELGVNYGYTF. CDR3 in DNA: TGTGCCATCAGTGAGTTAGGGGTTAACTATGGCTACACCTTC.

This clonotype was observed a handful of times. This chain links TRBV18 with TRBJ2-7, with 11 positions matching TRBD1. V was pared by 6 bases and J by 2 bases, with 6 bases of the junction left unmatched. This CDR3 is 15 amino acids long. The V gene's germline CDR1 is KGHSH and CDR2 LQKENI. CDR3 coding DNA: TGTGCCAGCTCCCTAGGACAGGGGGCGACCTACGAGCAGTACTTC. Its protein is CASSLGQGATYEQYF.

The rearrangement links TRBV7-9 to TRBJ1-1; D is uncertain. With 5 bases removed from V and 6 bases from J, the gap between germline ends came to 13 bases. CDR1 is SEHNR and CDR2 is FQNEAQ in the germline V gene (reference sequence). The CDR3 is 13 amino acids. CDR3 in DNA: TGTGCCAGCAGCCGCGGGGAGAGGGCTGAAGCTTTCTTT. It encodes CASSRGERAEAFF.

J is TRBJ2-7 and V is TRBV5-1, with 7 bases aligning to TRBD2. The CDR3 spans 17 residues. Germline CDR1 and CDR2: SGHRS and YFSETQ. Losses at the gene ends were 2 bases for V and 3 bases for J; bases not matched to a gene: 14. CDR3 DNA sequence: TGCGCCAGCAGCTTAGGACGGGGCAGGACTAGTCTCTACGAGCAGTACTTC. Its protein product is CASSLGRGRTSLYEQYF.

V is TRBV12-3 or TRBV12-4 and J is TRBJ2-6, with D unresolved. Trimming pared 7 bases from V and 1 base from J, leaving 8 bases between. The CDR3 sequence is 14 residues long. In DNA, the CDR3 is TGTGCCAGCAACCCGAGGTCTGGGGCCAACGTCCTGACTTTC. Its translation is CASNPRSGANVLTF.

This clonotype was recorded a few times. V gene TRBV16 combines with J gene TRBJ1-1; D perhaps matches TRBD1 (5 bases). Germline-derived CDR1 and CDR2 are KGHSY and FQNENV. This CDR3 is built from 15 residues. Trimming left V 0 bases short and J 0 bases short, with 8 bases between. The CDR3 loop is CASSQSRQMNTEAFF. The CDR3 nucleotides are TGTGCCAGCAGCCAATCCAGACAGATGAACACTGAAGCTTTCTTT. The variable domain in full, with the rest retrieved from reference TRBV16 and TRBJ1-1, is GEEVAQTPKHLVRGEGQKAKLYCAPIKGHSYVFWYQQVLKNEFKFLISFQNENVFDETGMPKERFSAKCLPNSPCSLEIQATKLEDSAVYFCASSQSRQMNTEAFFGQGTRLTVV.

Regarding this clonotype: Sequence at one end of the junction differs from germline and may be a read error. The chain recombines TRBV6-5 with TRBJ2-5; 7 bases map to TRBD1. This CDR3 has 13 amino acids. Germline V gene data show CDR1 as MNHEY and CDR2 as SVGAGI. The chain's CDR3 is CASSYPGTEAQYF. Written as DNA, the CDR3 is TGTGCCAGCAGTTACCCTGGGACAGAGGCCCAGTACTTC.

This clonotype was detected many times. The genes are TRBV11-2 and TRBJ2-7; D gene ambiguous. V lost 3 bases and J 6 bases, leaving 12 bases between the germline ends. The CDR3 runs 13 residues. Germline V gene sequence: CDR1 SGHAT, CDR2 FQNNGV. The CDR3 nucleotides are TGTGCCAGCAGCTTGACACGTTACGGCGAGCAGTACGTC. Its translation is CASSLTRYGEQYV.

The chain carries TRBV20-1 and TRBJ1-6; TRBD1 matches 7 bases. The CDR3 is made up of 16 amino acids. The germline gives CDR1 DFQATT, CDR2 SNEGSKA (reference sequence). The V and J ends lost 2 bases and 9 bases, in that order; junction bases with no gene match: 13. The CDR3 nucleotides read TGCAGTGCTAGACCCCGTGACAGGGACCTATTTTCACCCCTCCACTTT. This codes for CSARPRDRDLFSPLHF.

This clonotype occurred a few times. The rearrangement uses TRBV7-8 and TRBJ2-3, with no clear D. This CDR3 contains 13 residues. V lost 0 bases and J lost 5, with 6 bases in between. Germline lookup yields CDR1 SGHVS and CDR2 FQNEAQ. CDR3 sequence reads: CASSLAIKDTQYF. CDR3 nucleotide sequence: TGTGCCAGCAGCTTAGCCATCAAAGATACGCAGTATTTT.

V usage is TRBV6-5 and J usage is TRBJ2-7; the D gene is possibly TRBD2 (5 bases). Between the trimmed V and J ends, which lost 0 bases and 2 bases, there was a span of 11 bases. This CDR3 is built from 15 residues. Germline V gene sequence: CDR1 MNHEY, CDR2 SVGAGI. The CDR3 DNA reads TGTGCCAGCAGTTACTCAGGACTCGACGCCTACGAGCAGTACTTC. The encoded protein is CASSYSGLDAYEQYF.

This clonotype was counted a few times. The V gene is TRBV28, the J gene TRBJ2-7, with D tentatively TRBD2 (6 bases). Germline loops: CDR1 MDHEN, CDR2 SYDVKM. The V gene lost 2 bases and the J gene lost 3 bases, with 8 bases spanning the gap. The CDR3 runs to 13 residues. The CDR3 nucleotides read TGTGCCAGCAGTTTAGCGGGGAACTACGAGCAGTACGTC. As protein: CASSLAGNYEQYV.

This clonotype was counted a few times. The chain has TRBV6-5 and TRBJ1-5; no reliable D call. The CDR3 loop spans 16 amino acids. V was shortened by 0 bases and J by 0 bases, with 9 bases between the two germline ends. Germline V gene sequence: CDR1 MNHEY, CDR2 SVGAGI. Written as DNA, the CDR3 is TGTGCCAGCAGTTACTCAGCCGAGGATAGCAATCAGCCCCAGCATTTT. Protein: CASSYSAEDSNQPQHF.

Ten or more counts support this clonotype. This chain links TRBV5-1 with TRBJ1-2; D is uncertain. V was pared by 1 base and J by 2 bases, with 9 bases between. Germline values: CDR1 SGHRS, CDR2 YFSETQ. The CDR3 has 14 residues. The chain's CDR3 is CASSLTEANYGYTF. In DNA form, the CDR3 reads TGCGCCAGCAGCTTGACAGAAGCCAACTATGGCTACACCTTC. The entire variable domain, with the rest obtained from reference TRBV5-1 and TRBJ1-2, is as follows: KAGVTQTPRYLIKTRGQQVTLSCSPISGHRSVSWYQQTPGQGLQFLFEYFSETQRNKGNFPGRFSGRQFSNSRSEMNVSTLELGDSALYLCASSLTEANYGYTFGSGTRLTVV.

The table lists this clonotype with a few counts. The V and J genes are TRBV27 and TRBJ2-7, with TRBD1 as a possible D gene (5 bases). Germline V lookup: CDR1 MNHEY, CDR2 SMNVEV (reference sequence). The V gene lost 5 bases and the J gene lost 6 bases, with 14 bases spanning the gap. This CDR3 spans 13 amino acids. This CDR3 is CASSPGFRGEQYV. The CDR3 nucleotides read TGTGCCAGCAGTCCAGGGTTTCGTGGCGAGCAGTACGTC.

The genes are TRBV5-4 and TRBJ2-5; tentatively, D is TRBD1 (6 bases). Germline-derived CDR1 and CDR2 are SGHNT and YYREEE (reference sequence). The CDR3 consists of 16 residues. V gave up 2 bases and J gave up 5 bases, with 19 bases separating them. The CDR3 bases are TGTGCCAGCAGCTTTTTGTCCGGTTACAGGGTGGAGACCCAGTACTTC. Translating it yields CASSFLSGYRVETQYF.

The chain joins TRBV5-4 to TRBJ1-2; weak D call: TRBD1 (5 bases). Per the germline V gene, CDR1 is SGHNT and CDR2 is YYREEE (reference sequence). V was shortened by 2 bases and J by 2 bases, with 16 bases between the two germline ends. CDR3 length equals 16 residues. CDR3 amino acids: CASSFLRGLVNYGYTF. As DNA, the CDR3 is TGTGCCAGCAGCTTCCTAAGGGGCTTAGTCAACTATGGCTACACCTTC. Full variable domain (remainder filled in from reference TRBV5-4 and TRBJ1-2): ETGVTQSPTHLIKTRGQQVTLRCSSQSGHNTVSWYQQALGQGPQFIFQYYREEENGRGNFPPRFSGLQFPNYSSELNVNALELDDSALYLCASSFLRGLVNYGYTFGSGTRLTVV.

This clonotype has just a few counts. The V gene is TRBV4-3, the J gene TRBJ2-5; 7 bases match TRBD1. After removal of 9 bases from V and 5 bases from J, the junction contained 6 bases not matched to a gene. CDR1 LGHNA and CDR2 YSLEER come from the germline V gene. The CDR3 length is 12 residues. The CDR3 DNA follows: TGCGCCAGGAGACAGGGCGAGGAGACCCAGTACTTC. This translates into CARRQGEETQYF.

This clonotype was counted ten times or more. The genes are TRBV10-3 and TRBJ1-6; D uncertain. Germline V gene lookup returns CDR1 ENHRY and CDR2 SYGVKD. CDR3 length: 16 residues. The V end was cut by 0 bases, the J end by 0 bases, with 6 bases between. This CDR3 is CAISESRSSYNSPLHF. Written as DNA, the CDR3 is TGTGCCATCAGTGAGTCCAGGAGCTCCTATAATTCACCCCTCCACTTT.

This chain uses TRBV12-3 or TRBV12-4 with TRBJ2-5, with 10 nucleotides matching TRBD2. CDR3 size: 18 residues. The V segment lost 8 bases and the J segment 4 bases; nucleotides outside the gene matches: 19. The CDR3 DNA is TGTGCCAGCTGTCTGGGACTAGCGAGAGCGATCTCCGTAGAGACCCAGTACTTC. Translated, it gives CASCLGLARAISVETQYF.